This entry is about one TCR beta chain. These data belong to a study of post-analysis software for immune sequencing data. Across the study: Progressive-relapsing, secondary progressive and relapsing-remitting multiple sclerosis were among the disease courses included.

TCR beta cDNA libraries had unique molecular identifiers. Via MiXCR, TCRdb re-called the PCR reads, giving one row per CDR3 protein. Among 350,000 to 450,000 distinct CDR3 sequences listed, around 37% were seen once. The source is a girl between 5 and 17 years old with multiple sclerosis. The sample comprised blood.

The CDR3 DNA sequence: TGTGCCAGCAGCTTAGGGTTTGGGCGGGGATACGAGCAGTACTTC. It translates to CASSLGFGRGYEQYF. The chain carries TRBV7-6 and TRBJ2-7; tentatively, D is TRBD2 (6 bases). The V gene's germline CDR1 is SGHVS and CDR2 FNYEAQ. Trimming left V 1 base short and J 4 bases short, with 14 bases between. The CDR3 is made up of 15 amino acids. Full variable domain (rest looked up from reference TRBV7-6 and TRBJ2-7): GAGVSQSPRYKVTKRGQDVALRCDPISGHVSLYWYRQALGQGPEFLTYFNYEAQQDKSGLPNDRFSAERPEGSISTLTIQRTEQRDSAMYRCASSLGFGRGYEQYFGPGTRLTVT.